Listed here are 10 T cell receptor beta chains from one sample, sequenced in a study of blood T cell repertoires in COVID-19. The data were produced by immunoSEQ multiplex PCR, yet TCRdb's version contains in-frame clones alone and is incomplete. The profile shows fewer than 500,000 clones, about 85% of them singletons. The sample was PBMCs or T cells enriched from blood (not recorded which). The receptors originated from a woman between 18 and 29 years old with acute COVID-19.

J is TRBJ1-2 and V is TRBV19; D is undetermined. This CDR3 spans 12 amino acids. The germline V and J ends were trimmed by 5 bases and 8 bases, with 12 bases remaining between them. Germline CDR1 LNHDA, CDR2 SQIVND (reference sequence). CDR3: CASSFGPGGYTF. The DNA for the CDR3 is TGTGCCAGTAGTTTCGGACCGGGGGGCTACACCTTC.

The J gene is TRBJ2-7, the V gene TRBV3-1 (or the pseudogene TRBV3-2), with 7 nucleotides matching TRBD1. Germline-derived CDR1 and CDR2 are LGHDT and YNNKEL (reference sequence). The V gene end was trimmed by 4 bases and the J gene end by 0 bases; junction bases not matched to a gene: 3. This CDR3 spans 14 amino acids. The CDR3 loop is CASSPTGSSYEQYF. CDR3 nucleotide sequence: TGTGCCAGCAGCCCGACAGGGAGCTCCTACGAGCAGTACTTC.

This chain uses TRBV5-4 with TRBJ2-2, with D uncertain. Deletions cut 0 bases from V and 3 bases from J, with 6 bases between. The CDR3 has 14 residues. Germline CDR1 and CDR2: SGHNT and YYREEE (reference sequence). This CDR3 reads CASSLAADTGELFF. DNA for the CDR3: TGTGCCAGCAGCTTGGCCGCAGACACCGGGGAGCTGTTTTTT.

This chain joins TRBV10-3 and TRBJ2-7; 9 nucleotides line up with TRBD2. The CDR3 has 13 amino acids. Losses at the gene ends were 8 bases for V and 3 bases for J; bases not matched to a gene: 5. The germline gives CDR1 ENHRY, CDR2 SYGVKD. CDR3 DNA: TGTGCCATCGGGAGCGGGGGGAGCTACGAGCAGTACTTC. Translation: CAIGSGGSYEQYF.

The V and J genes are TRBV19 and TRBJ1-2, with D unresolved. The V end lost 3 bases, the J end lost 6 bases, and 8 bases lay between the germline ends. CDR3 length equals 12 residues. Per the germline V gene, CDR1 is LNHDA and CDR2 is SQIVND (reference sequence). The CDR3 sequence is CASSIERNGYTF. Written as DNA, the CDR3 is TGTGCCAGTAGTATTGAGAGGAATGGCTACACCTTC.

The CDR3: CSVKGADADSPLHF. DNA of the CDR3: TGCAGCGTTAAGGGAGCAGACGCGGATTCACCCCTCCACTTT. The rearrangement links TRBV29-1 to TRBJ1-6; D not certain. The CDR3 loop spans 14 amino acids. The ends were cut back, 5 bases at V and 8 bases at J, with 16 bases in the middle. CDR1 and CDR2 (germline): SQVTM, ANQGSEA.

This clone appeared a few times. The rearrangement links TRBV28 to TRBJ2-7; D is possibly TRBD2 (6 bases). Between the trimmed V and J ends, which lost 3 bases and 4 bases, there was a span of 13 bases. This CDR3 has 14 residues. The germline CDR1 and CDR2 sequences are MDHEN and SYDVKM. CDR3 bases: TGTGCCAGCAGTTTGTTCAGGCTAGCGTACGAGCAGTACTTC. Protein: CASSLFRLAYEQYF.

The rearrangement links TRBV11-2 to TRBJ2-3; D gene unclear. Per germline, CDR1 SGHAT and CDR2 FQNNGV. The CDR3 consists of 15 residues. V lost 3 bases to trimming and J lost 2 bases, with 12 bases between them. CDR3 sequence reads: CASSFGPLSTDTQYF. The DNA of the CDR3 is TGTGCCAGCAGCTTCGGTCCTCTCTCCACAGATACGCAGTATTTT. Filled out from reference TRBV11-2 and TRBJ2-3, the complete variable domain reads EAGVAQSPRYKIIEKRQSVAFWCNPISGHATLYWYQQILGQGPKLLIQFQNNGVVDDSQLPKDRFSAERLKGVDSTLKIQPAKLEDSAVYLCASSFGPLSTDTQYFGPGTRLTVL.

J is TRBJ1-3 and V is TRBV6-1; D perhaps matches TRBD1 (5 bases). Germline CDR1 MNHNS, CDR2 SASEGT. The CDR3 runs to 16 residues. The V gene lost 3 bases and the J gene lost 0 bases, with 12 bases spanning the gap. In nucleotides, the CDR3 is TGTGCCAGCAGTGATCAGGACGGGGGCTCTGGAAACACCATATATTTT. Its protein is CASSDQDGGSGNTIYF.

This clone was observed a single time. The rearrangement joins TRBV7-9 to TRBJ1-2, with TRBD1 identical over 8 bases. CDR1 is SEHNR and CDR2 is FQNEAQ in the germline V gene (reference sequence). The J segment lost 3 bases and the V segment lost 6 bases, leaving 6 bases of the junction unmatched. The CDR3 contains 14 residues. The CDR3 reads CASSAPDRDYGYTF. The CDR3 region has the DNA TGTGCCAGCAGTGCTCCGGACAGGGACTATGGCTACACCTTC. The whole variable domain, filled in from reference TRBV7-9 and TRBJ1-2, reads DTGVSQNPRHKITKRGQNVTFRCDPISEHNRLYWYRQTLGQGPEFLTYFQNEAQLEKSRLLSDRFSAERPKGSFSTLEIQRTEQGDSAMYLCASSAPDRDYGYTFGSGTRLTVV.